This is a list of T cell receptor beta chains from one sample in a study of memory CD4+ T cells and cytomegalovirus serostatus. Assay used: immunoSEQ multiplex PCR; TCRdb lists only in-frame clones, some missing. Altogether about 75,000 clones are present, just under 80% being singletons, with the ten largest covering roughly 2.6%. Specimen: memory CD4+ T cells from blood. The receptors stem from an adult in good health and CMV-seropositive. The conserved cysteine and the conserved F or W are not part of the CDR3 here. The D gene is left open where the match is weak. Only some rows state a clone size, as once, few, many or a class for expanded clones.

J gene: TRBJ2-2
D gene: TRBD2
clone size: NA
V gene: TRBV11-3
CDR3 protein: ASSPGTSGYTGELF

J gene: TRBJ2-3
D gene: TRBD2
clone size: NA
V gene: TRBV30
CDR3 protein: AWSVGGRAIDTQY

J gene: TRBJ1-6
D gene: NA
clone size: NA
V gene: TRBV30
CDR3 protein: AWMGGRTSYNSPLH

J gene: TRBJ2-3
D gene: NA
clone size: once
V gene: TRBV5-1
CDR3 protein: ASRSDGGARSTDTQY

J gene: TRBJ1-2
D gene: TRBD1
clone size: NA
V gene: TRBV5-6
CDR3 protein: ASSLSPGQGNYGYT

J gene: TRBJ2-2
D gene: NA
clone size: NA
V gene: TRBV18
CDR3 protein: ASSPELGVAGELF

J gene: TRBJ1-2
D gene: NA
clone size: NA
V gene: TRBV19
CDR3 protein: ASYTNKGTNYGYT

J gene: TRBJ2-1
D gene: NA
clone size: NA
V gene: TRBV5-6
CDR3 protein: ASSLARRSVYNEQF

J gene: TRBJ2-2
D gene: NA
clone size: few
V gene: TRBV14
CDR3 protein: ASSLTVNTGELF

J gene: TRBJ1-5
D gene: TRBD1
clone size: few
V gene: TRBV2
CDR3 protein: ASRTGSGQPQH

J gene: TRBJ1-1
D gene: NA
clone size: NA
V gene: TRBV6-5
CDR3 protein: ASSKPRRRTEAF

J gene: TRBJ1-3
D gene: NA
clone size: NA
V gene: TRBV7-9
CDR3 protein: ASSFAGISGNTIY

J gene: TRBJ2-1
D gene: TRBD1
clone size: NA
V gene: TRBV10-1
CDR3 protein: ASGRQGTGEQF

J gene: TRBJ1-1
D gene: NA
clone size: few
V gene: TRBV7-8
CDR3 protein: ASRPPRGRNTEAF

J gene: TRBJ1-5
D gene: NA
clone size: medium-sized
V gene: TRBV9
CDR3 protein: ASSVGGYNQPQH

J gene: TRBJ1-4
D gene: NA
clone size: NA
V gene: TRBV28
CDR3 protein: ASRGAGHGEKLF

J gene: TRBJ2-7
D gene: TRBD1
clone size: NA
V gene: TRBV19
CDR3 protein: ASSTLQGYEQY

J gene: TRBJ2-3
D gene: TRBD1
clone size: NA
V gene: TRBV6-5
CDR3 protein: ASTKQGTYTQY

J gene: TRBJ1-4
D gene: NA
clone size: NA
V gene: TRBV21-1
CDR3 protein: ASSPRGRRHEKLF

J gene: TRBJ2-1
D gene: TRBD2
clone size: many
V gene: TRBV2
CDR3 protein: ASRERGLANEQF

J gene: TRBJ1-4
D gene: NA
clone size: NA
V gene: TRBV7-2
CDR3 protein: ASSLNSQGTNEKLF

J gene: TRBJ1-2
D gene: NA
clone size: NA
V gene: TRBV2
CDR3 protein: ASSPRQDGYT

J gene: TRBJ1-4
D gene: NA
clone size: NA
V gene: TRBV11-2
CDR3 protein: ASSLRPGSSEKLF

J gene: TRBJ1-2
D gene: TRBD1
clone size: NA
V gene: TRBV5-6
CDR3 protein: ASSLGTGVQRRDT

J gene: TRBJ1-5
D gene: NA
clone size: NA
V gene: TRBV5-1
CDR3 protein: ASRRGSNQPQH

J gene: TRBJ1-1
D gene: NA
clone size: NA
V gene: TRBV6-5
CDR3 protein: ASSSTGTTEAF

J gene: TRBJ1-5
D gene: NA
clone size: NA
V gene: TRBV30
CDR3 protein: AWSVGQDQPQH

J gene: TRBJ2-6
D gene: NA
clone size: NA
V gene: TRBV28
CDR3 protein: ASGTPSSGANVLT

J gene: TRBJ2-1
D gene: TRBD2
clone size: NA
V gene: TRBV11-2
CDR3 protein: ASSYLAGGYNEQF

J gene: TRBJ2-1
D gene: TRBD2
clone size: NA
V gene: TRBV2
CDR3 protein: ASGGTSGYNEQF